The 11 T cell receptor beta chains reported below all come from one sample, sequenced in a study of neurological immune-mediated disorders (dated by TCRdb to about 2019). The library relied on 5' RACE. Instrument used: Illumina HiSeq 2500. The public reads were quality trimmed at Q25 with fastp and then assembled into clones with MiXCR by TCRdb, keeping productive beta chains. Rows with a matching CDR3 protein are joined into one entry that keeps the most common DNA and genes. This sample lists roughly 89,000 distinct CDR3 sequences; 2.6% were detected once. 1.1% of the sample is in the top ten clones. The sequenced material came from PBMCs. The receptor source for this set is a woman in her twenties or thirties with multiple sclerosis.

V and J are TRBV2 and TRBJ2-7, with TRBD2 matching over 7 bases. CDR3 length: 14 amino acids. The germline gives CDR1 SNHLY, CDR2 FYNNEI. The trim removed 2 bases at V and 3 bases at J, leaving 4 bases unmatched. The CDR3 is CASSEQRDLYEQYF. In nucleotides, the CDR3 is TGTGCCAGCAGTGAACAGCGGGACCTCTACGAGCAGTACTTC.

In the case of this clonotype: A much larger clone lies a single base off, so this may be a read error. CDR3 DNA: TGTGACACCTCTTTTGGGAACACTGAAGCTTTCTTT. It is translated as CDTSFGNTEAFF. V is TRBV10-3 and J is TRBJ1-1; D is ambiguous. CDR3 length equals 12 residues. Germline CDR1 and CDR2: ENHRY and SYGVKD.

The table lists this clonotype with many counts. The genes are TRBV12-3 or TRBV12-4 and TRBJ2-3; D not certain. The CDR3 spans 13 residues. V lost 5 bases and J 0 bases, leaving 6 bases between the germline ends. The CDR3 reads CASSPLSTDTQYF. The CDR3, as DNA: TGTGCCAGCAGTCCACTGAGCACAGATACGCAGTATTTT.

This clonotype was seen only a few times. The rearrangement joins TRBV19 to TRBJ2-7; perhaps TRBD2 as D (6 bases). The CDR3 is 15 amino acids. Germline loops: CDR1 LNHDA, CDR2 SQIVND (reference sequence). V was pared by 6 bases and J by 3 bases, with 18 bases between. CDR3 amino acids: CASRNSASANYEQYF. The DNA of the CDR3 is TGTGCCAGTAGAAATTCGGCTAGCGCCAACTACGAGCAGTACTTC.

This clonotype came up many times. The CDR3: CSALRGGGGEKLFF. The CDR3 DNA reads TGCAGTGCTCTCCGGGGAGGGGGAGGCGAAAAACTGTTTTTT. The chain recombines TRBV20-1 with TRBJ1-4; D is possibly TRBD1 (6 bases). The CDR3 length is 14 residues. Germline V gene lookup returns CDR1 DFQATT and CDR2 SNEGSKA (reference sequence). Deletions cut 5 bases from V and 8 bases from J, with 18 bases between.

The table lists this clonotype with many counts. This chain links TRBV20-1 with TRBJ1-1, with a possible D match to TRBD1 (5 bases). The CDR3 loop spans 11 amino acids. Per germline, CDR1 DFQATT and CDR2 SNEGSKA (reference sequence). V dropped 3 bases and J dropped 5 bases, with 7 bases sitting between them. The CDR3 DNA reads TGCAGTGCTAGCGCAGGGACTGAAGCTTTCTTT. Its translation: CSASAGTEAFF.

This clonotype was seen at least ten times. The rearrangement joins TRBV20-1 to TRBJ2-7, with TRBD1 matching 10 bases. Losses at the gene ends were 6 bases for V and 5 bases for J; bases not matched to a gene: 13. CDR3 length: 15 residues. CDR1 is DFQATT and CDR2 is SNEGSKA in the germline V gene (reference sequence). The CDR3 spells CSAPRWGTGDHEQYF. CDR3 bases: TGCAGTGCGCCCCGATGGGGGACAGGGGACCACGAGCAGTACTTC.

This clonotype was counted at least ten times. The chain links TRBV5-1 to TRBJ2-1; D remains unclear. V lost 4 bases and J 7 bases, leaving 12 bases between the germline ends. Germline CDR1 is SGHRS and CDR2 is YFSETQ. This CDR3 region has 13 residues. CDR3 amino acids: CASSLRTGNEQFF. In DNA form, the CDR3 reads TGCGCCAGCAGCCTTCGGACCGGTAATGAGCAGTTCTTC.

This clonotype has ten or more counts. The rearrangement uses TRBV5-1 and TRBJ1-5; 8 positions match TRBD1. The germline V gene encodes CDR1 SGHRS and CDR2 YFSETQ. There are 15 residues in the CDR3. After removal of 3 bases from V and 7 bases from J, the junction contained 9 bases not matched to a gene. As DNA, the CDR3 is TGCGCCAGCAGCTCGACAGGGGATTTGAGCCAGCCCCAGCATTTT. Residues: CASSSTGDLSQPQHF.

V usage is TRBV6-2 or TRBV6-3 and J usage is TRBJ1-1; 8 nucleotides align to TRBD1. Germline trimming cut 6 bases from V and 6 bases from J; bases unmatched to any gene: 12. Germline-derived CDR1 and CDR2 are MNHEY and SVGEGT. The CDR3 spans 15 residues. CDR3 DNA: TGTGCCAGCAGGCAACCTCCGGGACAGGCCTCTGAAGCTTTCTTT. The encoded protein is CASRQPPGQASEAFF.

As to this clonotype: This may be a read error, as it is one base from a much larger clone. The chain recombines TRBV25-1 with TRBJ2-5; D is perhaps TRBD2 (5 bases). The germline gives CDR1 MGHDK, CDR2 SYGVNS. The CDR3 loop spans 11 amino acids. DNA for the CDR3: TGTGACAGCGGCCGTGGAGAGACCCAGTACTTC. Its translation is CDSGRGETQYF.